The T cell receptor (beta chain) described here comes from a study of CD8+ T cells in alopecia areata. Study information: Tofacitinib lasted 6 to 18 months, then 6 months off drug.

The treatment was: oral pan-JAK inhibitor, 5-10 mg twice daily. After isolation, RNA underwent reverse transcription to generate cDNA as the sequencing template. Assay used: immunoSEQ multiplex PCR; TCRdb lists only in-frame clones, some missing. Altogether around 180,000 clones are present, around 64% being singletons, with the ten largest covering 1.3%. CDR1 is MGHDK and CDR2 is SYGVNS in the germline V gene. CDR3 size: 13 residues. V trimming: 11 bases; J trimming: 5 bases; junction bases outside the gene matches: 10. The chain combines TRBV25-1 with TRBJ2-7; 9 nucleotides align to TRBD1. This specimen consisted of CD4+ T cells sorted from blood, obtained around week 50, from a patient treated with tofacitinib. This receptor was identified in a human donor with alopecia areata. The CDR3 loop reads CAARRTGAHEQYF. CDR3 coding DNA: TGTGCCGCACGGAGGACAGGGGCTCACGAGCAGTACTTC.